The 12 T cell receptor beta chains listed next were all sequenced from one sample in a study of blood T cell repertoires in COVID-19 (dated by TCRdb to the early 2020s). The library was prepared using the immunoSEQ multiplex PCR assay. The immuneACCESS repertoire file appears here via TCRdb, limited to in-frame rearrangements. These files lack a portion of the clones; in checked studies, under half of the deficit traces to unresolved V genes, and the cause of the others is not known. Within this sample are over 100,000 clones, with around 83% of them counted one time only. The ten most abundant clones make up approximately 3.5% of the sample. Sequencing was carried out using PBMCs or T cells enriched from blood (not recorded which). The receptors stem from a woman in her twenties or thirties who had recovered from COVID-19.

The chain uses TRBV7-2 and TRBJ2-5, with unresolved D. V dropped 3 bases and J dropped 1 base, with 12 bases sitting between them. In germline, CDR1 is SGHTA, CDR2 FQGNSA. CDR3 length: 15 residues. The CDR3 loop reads CASSFLPTAQETQYF. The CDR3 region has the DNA TGTGCCAGCAGCTTTCTCCCTACAGCCCAAGAGACCCAGTACTTC.

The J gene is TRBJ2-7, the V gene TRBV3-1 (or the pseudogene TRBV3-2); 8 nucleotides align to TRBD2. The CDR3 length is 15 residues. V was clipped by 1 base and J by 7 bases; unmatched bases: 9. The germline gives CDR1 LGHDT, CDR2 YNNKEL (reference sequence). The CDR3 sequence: CASSQGRVPGGEQYF. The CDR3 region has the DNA TGTGCCAGCAGCCAAGGTAGAGTCCCGGGGGGGGAGCAGTACTTC.

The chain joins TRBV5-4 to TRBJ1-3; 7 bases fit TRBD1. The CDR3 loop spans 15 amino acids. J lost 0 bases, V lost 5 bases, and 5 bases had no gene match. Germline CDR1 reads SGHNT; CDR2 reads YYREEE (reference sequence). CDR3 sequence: CASRVDRDSGNTIYF. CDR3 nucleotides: TGTGCCAGCAGGGTCGACAGGGACTCTGGAAACACCATATATTTT.

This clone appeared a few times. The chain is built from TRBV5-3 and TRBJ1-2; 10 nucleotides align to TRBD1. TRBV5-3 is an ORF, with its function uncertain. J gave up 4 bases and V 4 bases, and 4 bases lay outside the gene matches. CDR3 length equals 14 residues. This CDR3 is CARSQGQGSYGYTF. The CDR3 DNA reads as TGTGCCAGAAGCCAGGGACAGGGGTCCTATGGCTACACCTTC.

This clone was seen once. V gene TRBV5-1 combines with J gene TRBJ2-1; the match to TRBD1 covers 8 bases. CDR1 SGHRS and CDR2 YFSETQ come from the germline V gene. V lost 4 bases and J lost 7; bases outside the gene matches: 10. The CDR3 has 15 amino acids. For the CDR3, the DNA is TGCGCCAGCAGCACTCAGGACAGGGCGAGAAATGAGCAGTTCTTC. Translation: CASSTQDRARNEQFF.

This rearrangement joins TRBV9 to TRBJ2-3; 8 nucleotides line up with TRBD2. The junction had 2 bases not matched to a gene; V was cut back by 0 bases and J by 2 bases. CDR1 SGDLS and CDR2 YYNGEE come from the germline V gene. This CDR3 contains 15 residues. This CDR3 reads CASSVAGGTTDTQYF. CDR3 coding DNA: TGTGCCAGCAGCGTAGCGGGAGGGACCACAGATACGCAGTATTTT.

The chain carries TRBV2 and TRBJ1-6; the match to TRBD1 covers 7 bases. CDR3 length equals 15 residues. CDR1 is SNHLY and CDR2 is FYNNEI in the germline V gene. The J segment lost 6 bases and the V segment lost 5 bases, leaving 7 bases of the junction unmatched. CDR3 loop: CASSLQGFGNSPLHF. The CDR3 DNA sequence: TGTGCCAGCAGTCTACAGGGGTTCGGTAATTCACCCCTCCACTTT.

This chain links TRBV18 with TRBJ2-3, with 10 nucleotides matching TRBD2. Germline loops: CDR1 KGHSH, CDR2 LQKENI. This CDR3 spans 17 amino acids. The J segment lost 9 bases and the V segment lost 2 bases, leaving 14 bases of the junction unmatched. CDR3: CASSPRELAGAAETQYF. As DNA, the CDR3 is TGTGCCAGCTCACCAAGAGAGCTAGCGGGAGCGGCGGAAACGCAGTATTTT.

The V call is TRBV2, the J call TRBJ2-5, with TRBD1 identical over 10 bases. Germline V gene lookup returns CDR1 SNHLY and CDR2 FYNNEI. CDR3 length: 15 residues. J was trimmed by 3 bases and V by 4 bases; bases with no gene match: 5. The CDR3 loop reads CASSAWGQGKETQYF. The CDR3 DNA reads TGTGCCAGCAGTGCCTGGGGACAGGGGAAAGAGACCCAGTACTTC.

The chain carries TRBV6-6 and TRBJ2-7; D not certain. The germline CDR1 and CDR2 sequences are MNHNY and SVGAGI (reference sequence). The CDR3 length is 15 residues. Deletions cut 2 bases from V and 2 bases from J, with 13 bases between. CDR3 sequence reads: CASSYDFGSPYEQYF. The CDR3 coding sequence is TGTGCCAGCAGTTACGATTTCGGTTCCCCCTACGAGCAGTACTTC.

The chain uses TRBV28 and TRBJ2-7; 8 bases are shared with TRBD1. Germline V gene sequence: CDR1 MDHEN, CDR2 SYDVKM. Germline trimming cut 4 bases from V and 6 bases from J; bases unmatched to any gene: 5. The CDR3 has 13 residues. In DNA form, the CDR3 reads TGTGCCAGCAGTTCAGGGGGCGCGGGCGAGCAGTACTTC. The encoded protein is CASSSGGAGEQYF.

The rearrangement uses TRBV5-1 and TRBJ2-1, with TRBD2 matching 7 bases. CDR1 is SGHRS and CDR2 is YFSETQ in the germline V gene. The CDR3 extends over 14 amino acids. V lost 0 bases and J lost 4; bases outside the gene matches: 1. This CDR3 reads CASSLASGYNEQFF. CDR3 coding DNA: TGCGCCAGCAGCTTGGCTAGCGGTTACAATGAGCAGTTCTTC.